The sequence of this T cell receptor (beta chain) was determined in a study of CD8+ T cells in alopecia areata. Treatment reported: oral pan-JAK inhibitor, 5-10 mg twice daily. Patients with alopecia areata provided lesional scalp punch biopsies as well as peripheral blood. Extraction of RNA preceded its reverse transcription into cDNA, which served as the sequencing template. Assay used: immunoSEQ multiplex PCR; TCRdb lists only in-frame clones, some missing. The table lists 95,000 to 150,000 clones, around 60% of them singletons. The CDR3 extends over 15 amino acids. The V end was cut by 6 bases, the J end by 6 bases, with 17 bases between. The germline V gene has CDR1 SNHLY and CDR2 FYNNEI.

The sample in question was CD4+ T cells sorted from blood, obtained at week 4, from a patient treated with tofacitinib. The source of this sequence is a human donor with alopecia areata. The chain employs TRBV2 and TRBJ2-2; D is possibly TRBD2 (6 bases). CDR3 sequence (DNA): TGTGCCAGCAGAAAAGGAGGGGTTGGCGCCGGGGAGCTGTTTTTT. This codes for CASRKGGVGAGELFF. Looking up the rest from reference TRBV2 and TRBJ2-2 gives the full variable domain: EPEVTQTPSHQVTQMGQEVILRCVPISNHLYFYWYRQILGQKVEFLVSFYNNEISEKSEIFDDQFSVERPDGSNFTLKIRSTKLEDSAMYFCASRKGGVGAGELFFGEGSRLTVL.